This TCR beta chain appears in the sequencing data of a study of T-cell reconstitution after alpha-beta-depleted transplantation in children. To note about this clonotype: No antigen is known for it.

The CDR3 has 15 residues. Trimming cost V 10 bases and J 5 bases, with 23 bases left between them. Germline CDR1 MDHEN, CDR2 SYDVKM. Unique molecular identifiers featured in how the TCRbeta library was prepared. TCRdb redid the calling of the PCR reads with MiXCR, one entry per CDR3 protein. Of a few hundred thousand distinct CDR3 sequences in the sample, about a sixth were seen once. Findings of the study overall: The authors attributed T-cell counts and diversity one year after transplant mostly to newly produced T cells. In some patients, recipient T cells and intrathymic progenitors surviving conditioning explained high day-60 diversity. Reported findings indicate that, about two months after transplant, alpha-beta T cells came from several hundred expanded clones, which were derived from non-depleted graft cells.

This TCR derives from a boy under three years old who had a stem cell transplant for Wiskott-Aldrich syndrome, so the T cells may come from the graft donor. The chain recombines TRBV28 with TRBJ1-2; D is possibly TRBD1 (6 bases). The sequencing used PBMCs, mostly from graft donor cells, collected 360 days after TCRalphabeta/CD19-depleted stem cell transplant. The CDR3 loop reads CATLRGGARRYGYTF. The CDR3 nucleotides are TGTGCCACCCTCCGGGGGGGGGCACGAAGGTATGGCTACACCTTC.